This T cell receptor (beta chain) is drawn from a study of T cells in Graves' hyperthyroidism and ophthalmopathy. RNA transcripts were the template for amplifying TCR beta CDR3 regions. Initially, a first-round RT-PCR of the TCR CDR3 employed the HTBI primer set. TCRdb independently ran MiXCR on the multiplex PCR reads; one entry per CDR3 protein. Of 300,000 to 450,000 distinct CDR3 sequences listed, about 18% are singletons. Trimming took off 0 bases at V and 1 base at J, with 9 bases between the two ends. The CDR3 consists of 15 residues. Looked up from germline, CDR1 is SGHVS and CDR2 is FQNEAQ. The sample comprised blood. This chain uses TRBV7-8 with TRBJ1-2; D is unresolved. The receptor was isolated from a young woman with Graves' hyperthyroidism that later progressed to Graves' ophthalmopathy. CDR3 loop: CASSLADGFNYGYTF. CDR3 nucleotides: TGTGCCAGCAGCTTAGCCGATGGTTTTAACTATGGCTACACCTTC.